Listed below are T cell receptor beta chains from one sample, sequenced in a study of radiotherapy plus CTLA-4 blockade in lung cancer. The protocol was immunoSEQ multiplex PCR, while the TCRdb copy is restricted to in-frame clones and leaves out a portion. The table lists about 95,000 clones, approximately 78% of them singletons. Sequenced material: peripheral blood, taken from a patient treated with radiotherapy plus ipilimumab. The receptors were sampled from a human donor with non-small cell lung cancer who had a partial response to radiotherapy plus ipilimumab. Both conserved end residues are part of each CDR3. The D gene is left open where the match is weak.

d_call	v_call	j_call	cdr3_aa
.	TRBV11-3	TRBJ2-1	CASSLDGVAEDSYNEQFF
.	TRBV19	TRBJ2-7	CASTIGVRRREQYF
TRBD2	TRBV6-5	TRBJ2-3	CASRTGRGTDTQYF
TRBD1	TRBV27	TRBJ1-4	CASSLLGQGATNEKLFF
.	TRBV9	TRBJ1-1	CASSFEAGVGDTEAFF
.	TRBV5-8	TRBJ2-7	CASRSSGGTYEQYF
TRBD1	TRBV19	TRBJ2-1	CASSPGTGAWNEQFF
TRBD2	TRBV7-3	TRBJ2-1	CASSGTSGSKHEQFF
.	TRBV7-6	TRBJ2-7	CASSPGTYEQYF
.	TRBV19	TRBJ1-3	CASTPKKLRGSGNTIYF
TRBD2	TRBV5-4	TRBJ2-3	CASSLGGTSDDTQYF
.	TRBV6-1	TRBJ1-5	CASSELIGRDQPQHF
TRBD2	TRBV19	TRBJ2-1	CASSLGLAGGIYNEQFF
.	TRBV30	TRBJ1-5	CAWGRGSNQPQHF
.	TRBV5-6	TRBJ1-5	CASSLGAQPQHF
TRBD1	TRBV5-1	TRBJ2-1	CASSTGQVINEQFF
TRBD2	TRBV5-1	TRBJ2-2	CASSLGGLAGDTGELFF
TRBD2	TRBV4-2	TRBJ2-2	CASSQDYSLAGDSVGELFF
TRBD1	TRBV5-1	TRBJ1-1	CATQKGTGDNTEAFF
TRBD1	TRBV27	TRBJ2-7	CASRPGTGTDSSYEQYF
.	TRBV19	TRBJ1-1	CASSIGGGNTEAFF
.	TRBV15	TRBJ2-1	CATSRDEKSDEQFF
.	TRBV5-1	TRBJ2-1	CASSLAPAGQDNEQFF
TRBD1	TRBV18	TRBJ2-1	CASSPQGAEQFF
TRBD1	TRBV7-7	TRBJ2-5	CASSLEGAGETQYF
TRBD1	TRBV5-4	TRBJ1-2	CASSWGQGERGYTF
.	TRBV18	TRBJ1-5	CASSPPRRKNSNQPQHF
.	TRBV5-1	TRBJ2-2	CASSSGLNTGELFF
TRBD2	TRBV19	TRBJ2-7	CASSPRGSGGPYEQYF
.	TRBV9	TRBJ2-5	CASGLDTGGTQYF
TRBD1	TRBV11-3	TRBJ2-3	CASSLGQGADTQYF
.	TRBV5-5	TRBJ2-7	CASSLGGTEVSYEQYF
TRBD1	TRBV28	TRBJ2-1	CASFGQGAYNEQFF
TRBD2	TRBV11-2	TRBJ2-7	CASSLDLGTSGTGEQYF
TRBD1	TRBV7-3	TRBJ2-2	CASSREGQGGAGELFF
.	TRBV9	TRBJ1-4	CASSTRGAVATNEKLFF
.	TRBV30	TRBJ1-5	CAWSPKRGQPQHF
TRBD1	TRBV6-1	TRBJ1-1	CASSSTGGKAFF
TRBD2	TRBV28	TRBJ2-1	CASLTSGFSYNEQFF
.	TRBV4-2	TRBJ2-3	CASSQVRGGDTQYF
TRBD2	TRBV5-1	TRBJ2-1	CASSLGSLAGGYNEQFF
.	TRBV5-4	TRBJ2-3	CASTAEWSEDTQYF
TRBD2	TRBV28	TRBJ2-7	CASSYSGMFGRSYEQYF
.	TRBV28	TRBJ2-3	CASSPGGGGDTQYF
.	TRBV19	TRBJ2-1	CASSPQGSPQFF
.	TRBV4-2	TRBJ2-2	CASSQDHGSANTGELFF
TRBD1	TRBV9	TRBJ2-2	CASSGRTGETGELFF
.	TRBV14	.	CASSQGWDKPNGEQYF
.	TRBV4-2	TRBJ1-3	CASSQDYAVSGNTIYF
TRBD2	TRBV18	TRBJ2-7	CASSPRGSQRGLGEQYF
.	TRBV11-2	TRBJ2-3	CASSLFGQQSTDTQYF
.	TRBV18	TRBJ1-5	CASSDSFNQPQHF
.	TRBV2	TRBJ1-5	CASSLLPHPEGRRNQPQHF
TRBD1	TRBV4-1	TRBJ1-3	CASSQGDRASGNTIYF
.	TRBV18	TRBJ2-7	CASSPRDSSYEQYF
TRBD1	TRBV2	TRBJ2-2	CASSTTGQGWTGELFF
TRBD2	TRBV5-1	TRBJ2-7	CASSLVISGSYEQYF
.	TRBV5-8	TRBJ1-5	CASSWGGASNQPQHF
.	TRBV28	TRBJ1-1	CASRRAGRNTEAFF
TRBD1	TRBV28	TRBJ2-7	CASQNSGQGFYEQYF